These 30 T cell receptor beta chains originate from one sample sequenced in a study of CD8 T cell repertoires and HIV-1 epitope variants. Produced via immunoSEQ multiplex PCR; TCRdb's table is partial and in-frame only. Here the sample spans a few thousand clones, around 71% being singletons. For these receptors, no antigen is known. The sample comprised cultured CD8+ T cells derived from PBMCs. The receptors were sampled from a male donor with HIV.

This chain links TRBV6-1 with TRBJ1-6; unclear D gene. V lost 5 bases and J 5 bases, leaving 13 bases between the germline ends. CDR1 and CDR2 (germline): MNHNS, SASEGT. The CDR3 loop spans 15 amino acids. CDR3 nucleotides: TGTGCCAGCAGTAAGTGGACCGAAGATAATTCACCCCTCCACTTT. Amino acids: CASSKWTEDNSPLHF.

The V gene is TRBV9, the J gene TRBJ2-7; D gene ambiguous. CDR3 length: 13 amino acids. Trimming shortened V by 3 bases and J by 3 bases, and 10 bases separated the two germline ends. Germline-derived CDR1 and CDR2 are SGDLS and YYNGEE. The CDR3 DNA reads TGTGCCAGCAGCGCACCCCCCCTCTACGAGCAGTACTTC. Translated, it gives CASSAPPLYEQYF.

J is TRBJ1-1 and V is TRBV30; no clear D. In germline, CDR1 is GTSNPN, CDR2 SVGIG (reference sequence). The CDR3 sequence is 13 residues long. The V end was cut by 2 bases, the J end by 0 bases, with 7 bases between. The CDR3 DNA sequence: TGTGCCTGGAGTATAGGAATGAACACTGAAGCTTTCTTT. As protein: CAWSIGMNTEAFF.

In its sample, this clone was seen once. The rearrangement uses TRBV29-1 and TRBJ1-4; weak D call: TRBD1 (6 bases). This CDR3 has 14 amino acids. V was pared by 4 bases and J by 0 bases, with 9 bases between. Germline lookup yields CDR1 SQVTM and CDR2 ANQGSEA. The CDR3 region has the DNA TGCAGCGTTGGAGGGGGGCCAACTAATGAAAAACTGTTTTTT. Translating gives CSVGGGPTNEKLFF.

This clone is labeled large. CDR3 nucleotide sequence: TGTGCCAGCAGTGAGGGGGGGACATTGAATGAGCAGTTCTTC. Encoded protein: CASSEGGTLNEQFF. The chain combines TRBV2 with TRBJ2-1, with D perhaps TRBD2 (7 bases). The germline V gene has CDR1 SNHLY and CDR2 FYNNEI. The CDR3 runs to 14 residues. Trimming removed 3 bases from V and 7 bases from J, with 13 bases in between.

Written as DNA, the CDR3 is TGTGCCAGTAGTACCCAGGGACAGGGGAACACTGAAGCTTTCTTT. Translating it yields CASSTQGQGNTEAFF. The rearrangement links TRBV19 to TRBJ1-1; 9 positions agree with TRBD1. The trim removed 4 bases at V and 1 base at J, leaving 4 bases unmatched. Germline V gene sequence: CDR1 LNHDA, CDR2 SQIVND (reference sequence). This CDR3 spans 15 amino acids.

This clone was detected a few times. This chain connects TRBV7-2 to TRBJ1-1; a possible D gene is TRBD1 (5 bases). This CDR3 is built from 16 residues. Germline CDR1 and CDR2: SGHTA and FQGNSA. Trimming left V 7 bases short and J 4 bases short, with 22 bases between. CDR3 sequence (DNA): TGTGCCAGCACACCTACGTCGGGGGATTGGCGCACTGAAGCTTTCTTT. Its translation is CASTPTSGDWRTEAFF.

The rearrangement joins TRBV6-5 to TRBJ2-7; 9 bases are a match to TRBD2. V lost 3 bases, J lost 4 bases, and 1 base stayed unmatched. The CDR3 is 13 amino acids. Per germline, CDR1 MNHEY and CDR2 SVGAGI. This CDR3 is CASSYAGGYEQYF. CDR3 nucleotide sequence: TGTGCCAGCAGTTATGCGGGAGGGTACGAGCAGTACTTC.

This clone occurred a few times. The chain joins TRBV19 to TRBJ1-1; possibly TRBD1 for D (6 bases). V lost 2 bases to trimming and J lost 3 bases, with 13 bases between them. This CDR3 comprises 15 residues. CDR1 is LNHDA and CDR2 is SQIVND in the germline V gene (reference sequence). In nucleotides, the CDR3 is TGTGCCAGTAGTATAAATATCGGGGGCGACACTGAAGCTTTCTTT. It codes for CASSINIGGDTEAFF.

This rearrangement joins TRBV5-1 to TRBJ2-5; D not resolved. V was trimmed by 1 base and J by 0 bases, leaving 16 bases between them. Germline V gene sequence: CDR1 SGHRS, CDR2 YFSETQ. The CDR3 runs to 17 residues. The CDR3 nucleotides are TGCGCCAGCAGCTTGAACTCACCGGGCGAGTACCAAGAGACCCAGTACTTC. Translation: CASSLNSPGEYQETQYF.

This chain links TRBV7-7 with TRBJ2-3, with D possibly TRBD2 on 7 matching bases. Germline CDR1 reads SSHAT; CDR2 reads FNYEAQ (reference sequence). Trimming removed 3 bases at V and 4 bases at J, with 14 bases between. There are 15 residues in the CDR3. The DNA of the CDR3 is TGTGCCAGCAGCTTGGGGGCGGGGGAGGCAGATACGCAGTATTTT. Translation gives CASSLGAGEADTQYF. The variable domain in full, with the rest retrieved from reference TRBV7-7 and TRBJ2-3, is GAGVSQSPRYKVTKRGQDVTLRCDPISSHATLYWYQQALGQGPEFLTYFNYEAQPDKSGLPSDRFSAERPEGSISTLTIQRTEQRDSAMYRCASSLGAGEADTQYFGPGTRLTVL.

This clone was counted only a few times. The CDR3 coding sequence is TGTGCCAGCAGCTTTGGGCGGGGATCCGCCGAGACCCAGTACTTC. It encodes CASSFGRGSAETQYF. This sequence joins TRBV7-9 and TRBJ2-5; possibly TRBD2 for D (6 bases). The CDR3 consists of 15 residues. Germline V gives CDR1 SEHNR, CDR2 FQNEAQ (reference sequence). V was cut by 3 bases and J by 5 bases, with 16 bases left in between.

This clone was counted once. The rearrangement joins TRBV4-2 to TRBJ2-1, with D possibly TRBD1 on 6 matching bases. The CDR3 spans 13 residues. Germline assignment: CDR1 LGHNA and CDR2 YNFKEQ. V dropped 1 base and J dropped 8 bases, with 9 bases sitting between them. This chain's CDR3 is CASSQGRGDEQFF. The CDR3 DNA is TGTGCCAGCAGCCAAGGCAGGGGCGATGAGCAGTTCTTC.

This clone was counted between two and nine times. The J gene is TRBJ1-2, the V gene TRBV19; TRBD1 matches 10 bases. Losses at the gene ends were 5 bases for V and 5 bases for J; bases not matched to a gene: 11. CDR1 LNHDA and CDR2 SQIVND come from the germline V gene (reference sequence). CDR3 length: 16 residues. In DNA form, the CDR3 reads TGTGCCAGTAGTCCCTCCACCGGGACAGGGGAATATGGCTACACCTTC. The encoded protein is CASSPSTGTGEYGYTF.

This clone was seen a single time. J is TRBJ1-1 and V is TRBV6-1; D ambiguous. The CDR3 runs 14 residues. Germline CDR1 is MNHNS and CDR2 is SASEGT. With 3 bases removed from V and 5 bases from J, the gap between germline ends came to 13 bases. DNA of the CDR3: TGTGCCAGCAGTGATCGTGGGGAAGGAACTGAAGCTTTCTTT. Its translation: CASSDRGEGTEAFF.

V is TRBV5-6 and J is TRBJ2-1; 10 nucleotides align to TRBD2. Germline V gene sequence: CDR1 SGHDT, CDR2 YYEEEE. There are 17 residues in the CDR3. Trimming removed 0 bases from V and 7 bases from J; junction bases left unmatched: 10. CDR3 DNA: TGTGCCAGCAGCTTGGATAGGCTAGCGGGAGAGGGTAATGAGCAGTTCTTC. This sequence encodes CASSLDRLAGEGNEQFF. Using reference TRBV5-6 and TRBJ2-1 for the parts outside the CDR3, the full variable domain is DAGVTQSPTHLIKTRGQQVTLRCSPKSGHDTVSWYQQALGQGPQFIFQYYEEEERQRGNFPDRFSGHQFPNYSSELNVNALLLGDSALYLCASSLDRLAGEGNEQFFGPGTRLTVL.

This chain uses TRBV2 with TRBJ2-7; D is ambiguous. Germline V lookup: CDR1 SNHLY, CDR2 FYNNEI. CDR3 length equals 14 residues. V lost 5 bases and J 2 bases, leaving 13 bases between the germline ends. DNA of the CDR3: TGTGCCAGCAGTTCAGATGTCTCGGCCTACGAGCAGTACTTC. As protein: CASSSDVSAYEQYF.

The chain combines TRBV19 with TRBJ1-1; D remains unclear. This CDR3 spans 14 amino acids. The ends were cut back, 1 base at V and 0 bases at J, with 6 bases in the middle. Germline V gene sequence: CDR1 LNHDA, CDR2 SQIVND (reference sequence). CDR3 loop: CASSIGSVNTEAFF. Here the CDR3 DNA reads TGTGCCAGTAGTATAGGTTCGGTGAACACTGAAGCTTTCTTT.

The genes are TRBV6-1 and TRBJ2-7; TRBD1 aligns across 7 bases. Germline CDR1 MNHNS, CDR2 SASEGT. The length of the CDR3 is 14 residues. The trim removed 5 bases at V and 6 bases at J, leaving 10 bases unmatched. DNA for the CDR3: TGTGCCAGCAGTCGAGACAGGGATTCGGGCGAGCAGTACTTC. Translating it yields CASSRDRDSGEQYF.

The chain links TRBV28 to TRBJ2-2; weak D call: TRBD1 (6 bases). The germline CDR1 and CDR2 sequences are MDHEN and SYDVKM. The V end was cut by 5 bases, the J end by 5 bases, with 15 bases between. The CDR3 has 15 residues. The CDR3 DNA reads as TGTGCCAGCAGTCTATACAGGGTGGGGACCGGGGAGCTGTTTTTT. Translated: CASSLYRVGTGELFF.

The chain joins TRBV19 to TRBJ2-7; D call uncertain. The CDR3 loop spans 13 amino acids. Per germline, CDR1 LNHDA and CDR2 SQIVND (reference sequence). Deletions cut 5 bases from V and 5 bases from J, with 13 bases between. The CDR3 DNA sequence: TGTGCCAGTAGTCCAATTGTTGCCGACGAGCAGTACTTC. Translation gives CASSPIVADEQYF.

This chain connects TRBV28 to TRBJ2-7, with no clear D. The CDR3 totals 14 residues. Per the germline V gene, CDR1 is MDHEN and CDR2 is SYDVKM. Between the trimmed V and J ends, which lost 5 bases and 2 bases, there was a span of 13 bases. The CDR3 region has the DNA TGTGCCAGCAGTCCCCGGACCGTTGCCTACGAGCAGTACTTC. The encoded protein is CASSPRTVAYEQYF.

The J gene is TRBJ2-7, the V gene TRBV6-6; D perhaps matches TRBD1 (5 bases). V shed 5 bases and J shed 3 bases, with 5 bases lying between them. CDR1 is MNHNY and CDR2 is SVGAGI in the germline V gene (reference sequence). The CDR3 contains 11 residues. CDR3 protein: CASSDSYEQYF. The CDR3 DNA reads as TGTGCCAGCAGTGACAGCTACGAGCAGTACTTC.

This chain uses TRBV5-5 with TRBJ2-7; 7 positions match TRBD1. Trimming at V came to 0 bases and at J to 4 bases, leaving 4 bases not matched to a gene. From germline, CDR1 is SGHKS and CDR2 YYEKEE (reference sequence). The CDR3 runs 14 residues. The CDR3: CASSLEGAGYEQYF. CDR3 coding DNA: TGTGCCAGCAGCTTGGAGGGGGCAGGGTACGAGCAGTACTTC.

The rearrangement links TRBV28 to TRBJ2-7, with D possibly TRBD2 on 6 matching bases. The length of the CDR3 is 15 residues. Germline-derived CDR1 and CDR2 are MDHEN and SYDVKM. V lost 2 bases and J 1 base, leaving 12 bases between the germline ends. The CDR3 bases are TGTGCCAGCAGTTTAAGGGCGACTAGTTCCTACGAGCAGTACTTC. Residues: CASSLRATSSYEQYF.

This rearrangement joins TRBV27 to TRBJ2-5, with 7 bases aligning to TRBD2. The CDR3 is made up of 14 amino acids. The ends lost 5 bases at V and 2 bases at J; junction bases unmatched: 5. Germline CDR1 MNHEY, CDR2 SMNVEV (reference sequence). CDR3 sequence: CASSEGLPQETQYF. In nucleotides, the CDR3 is TGTGCCAGCAGTGAGGGACTACCACAAGAGACCCAGTACTTC.

This chain connects TRBV5-6 to TRBJ2-7; 13 bases line up with TRBD2. This CDR3 is built from 18 residues. Per the germline V gene, CDR1 is SGHDT and CDR2 is YYEEEE. V gave up 4 bases and J gave up 3 bases; unmatched junction bases: 13. DNA for the CDR3: TGTGCCAGCAGCCCCCAATTCCCGACTAGCGGGAGGAACTACGAGCAGTACTTC. This encodes CASSPQFPTSGRNYEQYF.

J is TRBJ2-7 and V is TRBV27; D is ambiguous. The germline gives CDR1 MNHEY, CDR2 SMNVEV (reference sequence). This CDR3 has 13 amino acids. Deletions cut 0 bases from V and 2 bases from J, with 5 bases between. CDR3 sequence reads: CASSLSSTYEQYF. DNA of the CDR3: TGTGCCAGCAGTTTATCAAGTACCTACGAGCAGTACTTC.

The table lists this clone with a few counts. The same CDR3 also results from other DNA sequences found in this sample. The chain employs TRBV19 and TRBJ1-6, with D uncertain. Trimming took off 3 bases at V and 9 bases at J, with 15 bases between the two ends. Germline V gene lookup returns CDR1 LNHDA and CDR2 SQIVND (reference sequence). The CDR3 has 15 amino acids. CDR3 region: CASSITLGSLSPLHF. The DNA of the CDR3 is TGTGCCAGTAGTATTACCTTGGGATCACTTTCACCCCTCCACTTT. Drawing the rest from reference TRBV19 and TRBJ1-6, the complete variable domain is DGGITQSPKYLFRKEGQNVTLSCEQNLNHDAMYWYRQDPGQGLRLIYYSQIVNDFQKGDIAEGYSVSREKKESFPLTVTSAQKNPTAFYLCASSITLGSLSPLHFGNGTRLTVT.

The chain links TRBV5-5 to TRBJ1-5; D is ambiguous. The CDR3 runs to 15 residues. V lost 0 bases and J lost 7, with 14 bases in between. Germline V gene lookup returns CDR1 SGHKS and CDR2 YYEKEE (reference sequence). The CDR3, as DNA: TGTGCCAGCAGCTTGGAAGGTGGCGGGGAACAGCCCCAGCATTTT. Protein: CASSLEGGGEQPQHF.